The sequence of this T cell receptor (beta chain) was determined in a study of cytomegalovirus exposure and HLA in healthy donors. This CDR3 comprises 18 residues. The germline V gene encodes CDR1 MNHEY and CDR2 SMNVEV (reference sequence). Researchers ran the PCR with 60 Vbeta and 13 Jbeta primers. The assay was immunoSEQ multiplex PCR, and TCRdb's table has in-frame clones only and misses some. The sample lists around 200,000 clones, 75% to 85% occurring once. The J gene is TRBJ2-5, the V gene TRBV27; 15 nucleotides align to TRBD2. The end of the DNA is better explained by TRBJ2-7, so the J call may be wrong. The source material was PBMCs. The sequence came from a woman between 50 and 59 years old in good health and CMV-seronegative. The CDR3 protein is CASSSPGLAGGPTYEQYF. The CDR3 DNA follows: TGTGCCAGCAGTTCCCCCGGACTAGCGGGAGGGCCGACCTACGAGCAGTACTTC.